The next 2 T cell receptor beta chains were all read from a single sample in a study of breast tumors, draining lymph nodes, adjacent tissues. Via MiXCR, TCRdb re-called the multiplex PCR reads, giving one row per CDR3 protein. The sample records 70,000 to 95,000 distinct CDR3 sequences, approximately 19% being singletons. The lymph nodes were axillary draining lymph nodes from breast cancer patients. Sequencing was performed on axillary lymph node tissue. These receptors all come from a female donor with breast cancer. Some clones in this sample may be carry-over from other donors' samples.

Concerning this clonotype: A much larger clone is a single base away; this may be a read error. CDR3 in amino acids: CASSYRGSPDTQYF. The CDR3 nucleotides are TGTGCCAGCAGCTACAGGGGCAGTCCAGATACGCAGTATTTT. The chain is built from TRBV7-3 and TRBJ2-3; 7 bases line up with TRBD1. Germline loops: CDR1 SGHTA, CDR2 FQGTGA. This CDR3 has 14 amino acids. V gave up 4 bases and J gave up 4 bases; unmatched junction bases: 5. Full variable domain (remainder filled in from reference TRBV7-3 and TRBJ2-3): GAGVSQTPSNKVTEKGKYVELRCDPISGHTALYWYRQSLGQGPEFLIYFQGTGAADDSGLPNDRFFAVRPEGSVSTLKIQRTERGDSAVYLCASSYRGSPDTQYFGPGTRLTVL.

This clonotype was recorded at least ten times. The V gene is TRBV5-8, the J gene TRBJ1-3; no definite D call. This CDR3 comprises 15 residues. With 1 base removed from V and 0 bases from J, the gap between germline ends came to 8 bases. The V gene's germline CDR1 is SGHTS and CDR2 YDEGEE. CDR3 DNA: TGTGCCAGCAGCTTGCCGGCTTCCTCTGGAAACACCATATATTTT. Translating it yields CASSLPASSGNTIYF.